This T cell receptor (beta chain) was found in a study of T-cell reconstitution after alpha-beta-depleted transplantation in children. This clonotype is deemed medium-sized (0.01 to 0.1%). The antigen remains unidentified. Construction of the TCRbeta library involved unique molecular identifiers. MiXCR was run by TCRdb on the PCR reads, yielding one entry per CDR3 protein. This sample yields about 6,100 distinct CDR3 sequences, of which 15% to 20% are seen a single time; roughly 14% belongs to the top ten. V lost 3 bases and J lost 5; bases outside the gene matches: 8. Per the germline V gene, CDR1 is SGDLS and CDR2 is YYNGEE. The CDR3 has 15 residues. Findings of the study overall: About two months after transplant, alpha-beta T cells reportedly came from several hundred expanded graft clones. T-cell numbers and diversity one year post-transplant derived largely from freshly generated T cells.

The sequencing used PBMCs, collected before TCRalphabeta/CD19-depleted stem cell transplant. The TCR sequence derives from a boy younger than 10 with acute lymphoblastic leukemia, due to receive a stem cell transplant. This chain joins TRBV9 and TRBJ2-5, with 9 positions matching TRBD1. This CDR3 reads CASSARDREEETQYF. In nucleotides, the CDR3 is TGTGCCAGCAGCGCCCGGGACAGGGAAGAGGAGACCCAGTACTTC.